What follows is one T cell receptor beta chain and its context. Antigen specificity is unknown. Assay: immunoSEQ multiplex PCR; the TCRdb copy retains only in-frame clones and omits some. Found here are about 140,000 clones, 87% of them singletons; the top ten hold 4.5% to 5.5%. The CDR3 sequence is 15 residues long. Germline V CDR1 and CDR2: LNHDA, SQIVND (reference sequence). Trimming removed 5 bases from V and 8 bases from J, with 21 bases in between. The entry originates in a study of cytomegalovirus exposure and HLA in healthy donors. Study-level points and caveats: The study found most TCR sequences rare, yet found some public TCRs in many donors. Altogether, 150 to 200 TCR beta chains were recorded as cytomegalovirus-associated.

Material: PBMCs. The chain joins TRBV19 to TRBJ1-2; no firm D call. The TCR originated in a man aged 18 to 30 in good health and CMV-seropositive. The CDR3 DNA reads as TGTGCCAGTAGTGATTTCGGCGGCAGCCTCGGGGGCTACACCTTC. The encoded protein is CASSDFGGSLGGYTF.